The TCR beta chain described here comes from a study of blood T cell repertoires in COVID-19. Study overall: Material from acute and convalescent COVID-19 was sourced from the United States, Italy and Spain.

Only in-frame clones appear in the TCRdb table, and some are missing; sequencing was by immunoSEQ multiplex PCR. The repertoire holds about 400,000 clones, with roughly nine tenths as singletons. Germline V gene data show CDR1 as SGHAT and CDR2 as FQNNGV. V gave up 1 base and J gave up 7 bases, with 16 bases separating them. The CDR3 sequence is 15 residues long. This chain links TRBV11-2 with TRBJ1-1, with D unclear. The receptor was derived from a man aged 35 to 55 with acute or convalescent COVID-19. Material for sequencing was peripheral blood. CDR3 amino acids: CASSLVFRNRNEAFF. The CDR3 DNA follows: TGTGCCAGCAGCTTAGTTTTCAGGAATAGGAATGAAGCTTTCTTT.